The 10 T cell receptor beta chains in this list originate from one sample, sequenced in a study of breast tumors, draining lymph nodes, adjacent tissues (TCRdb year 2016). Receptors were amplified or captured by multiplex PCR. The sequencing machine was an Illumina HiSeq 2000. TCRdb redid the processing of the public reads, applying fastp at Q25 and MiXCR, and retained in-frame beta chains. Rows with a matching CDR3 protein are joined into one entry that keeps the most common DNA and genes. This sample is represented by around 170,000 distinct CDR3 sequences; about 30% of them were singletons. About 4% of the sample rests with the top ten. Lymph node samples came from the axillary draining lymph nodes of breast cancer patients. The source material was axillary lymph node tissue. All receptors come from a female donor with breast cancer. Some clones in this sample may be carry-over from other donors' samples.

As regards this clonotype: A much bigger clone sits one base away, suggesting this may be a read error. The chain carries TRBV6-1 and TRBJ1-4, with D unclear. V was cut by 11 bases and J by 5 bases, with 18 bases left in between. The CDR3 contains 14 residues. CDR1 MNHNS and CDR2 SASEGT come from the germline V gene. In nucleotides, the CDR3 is TGTGCCTGCCTTGGACCGATAAGCAATGAAAAACTGTTTTTT. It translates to CACLGPISNEKLFF.

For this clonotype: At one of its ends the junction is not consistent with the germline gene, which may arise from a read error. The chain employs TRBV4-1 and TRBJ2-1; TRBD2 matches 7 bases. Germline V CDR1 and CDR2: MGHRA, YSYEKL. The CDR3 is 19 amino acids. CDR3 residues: CASSRGGGLDPGSYSEQFF. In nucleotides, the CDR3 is TGCGCCAGCAGCCGGGGGGGGGGTTTGGACCCCGGCTCCTACAGTGAGCAGTTCTTC.

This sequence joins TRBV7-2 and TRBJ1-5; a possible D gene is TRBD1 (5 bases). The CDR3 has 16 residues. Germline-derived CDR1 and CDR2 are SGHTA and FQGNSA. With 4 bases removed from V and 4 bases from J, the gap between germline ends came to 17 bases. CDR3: CASSSTGRAQNQPQHF. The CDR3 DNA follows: TGTGCCAGCAGCTCCACAGGACGGGCACAAAATCAGCCCCAGCATTTT.

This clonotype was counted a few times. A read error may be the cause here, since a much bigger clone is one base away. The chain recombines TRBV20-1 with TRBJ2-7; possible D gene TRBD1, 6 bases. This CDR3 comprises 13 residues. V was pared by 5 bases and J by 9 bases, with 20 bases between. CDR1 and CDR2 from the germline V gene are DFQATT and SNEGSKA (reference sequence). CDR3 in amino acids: CSAPETGGNAQYF. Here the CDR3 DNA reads TGCAGTGCTCCCGAGACAGGAGGCAACGCGCAGTACTTC.

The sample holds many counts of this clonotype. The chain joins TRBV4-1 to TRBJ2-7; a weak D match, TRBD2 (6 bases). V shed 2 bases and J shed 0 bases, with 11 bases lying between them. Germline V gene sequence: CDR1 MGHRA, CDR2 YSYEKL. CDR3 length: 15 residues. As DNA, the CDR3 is TGCGCCAGCAGCCAAAGTAGCGGTTTCTCCTACGAGCAGTACTTC. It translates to CASSQSSGFSYEQYF.

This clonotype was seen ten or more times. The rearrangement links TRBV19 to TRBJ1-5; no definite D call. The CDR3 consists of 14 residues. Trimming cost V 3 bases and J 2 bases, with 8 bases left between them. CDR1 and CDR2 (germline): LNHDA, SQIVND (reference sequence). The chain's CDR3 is CASSIGVGNQPQHF. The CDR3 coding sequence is TGTGCCAGTAGTATCGGGGTGGGCAATCAGCCCCAGCATTTT. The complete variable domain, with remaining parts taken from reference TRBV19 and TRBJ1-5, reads DGGITQSPKYLFRKEGQNVTLSCEQNLNHDAMYWYRQDPGQGLRLIYYSQIVNDFQKGDIAEGYSVSREKKESFPLTVTSAQKNPTAFYLCASSIGVGNQPQHFGDGTRLSIL.

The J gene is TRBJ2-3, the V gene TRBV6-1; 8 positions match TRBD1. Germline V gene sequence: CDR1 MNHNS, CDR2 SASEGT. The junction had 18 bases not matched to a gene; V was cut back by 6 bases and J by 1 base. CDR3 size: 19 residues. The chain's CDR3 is CASSEPDRAAMGGTDTQYF. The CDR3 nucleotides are TGTGCCAGCAGCGAGCCGGACAGGGCGGCCATGGGAGGCACAGATACGCAGTATTTT.

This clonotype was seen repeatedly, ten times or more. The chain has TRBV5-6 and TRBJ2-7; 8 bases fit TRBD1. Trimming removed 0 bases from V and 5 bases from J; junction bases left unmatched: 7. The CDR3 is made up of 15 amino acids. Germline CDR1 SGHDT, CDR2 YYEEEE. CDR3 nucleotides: TGTGCCAGCAGCTTGGGGGGGACAGGATTGAACGAGCAGTACTTC. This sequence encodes CASSLGGTGLNEQYF.

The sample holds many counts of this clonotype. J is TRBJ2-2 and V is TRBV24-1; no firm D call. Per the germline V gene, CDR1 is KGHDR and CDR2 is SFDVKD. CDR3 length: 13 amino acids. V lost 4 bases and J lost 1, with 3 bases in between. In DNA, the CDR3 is TGTGCCACCAGTGAAGGGAACACCGGGGAGCTGTTTTTT. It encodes CATSEGNTGELFF.

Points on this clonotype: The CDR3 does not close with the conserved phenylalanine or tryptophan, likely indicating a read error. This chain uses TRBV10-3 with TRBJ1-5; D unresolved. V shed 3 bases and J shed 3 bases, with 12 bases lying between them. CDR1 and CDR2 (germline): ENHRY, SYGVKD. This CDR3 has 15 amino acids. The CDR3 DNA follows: TGTGCCATCAGTGAAGGCAGATCTAACAATCAGCCCCAGCATTCT. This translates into CAISEGRSNNQPQHS.